The clone carrying this TCR beta chain was seen only a few times. V shed 3 bases, J shed 11 bases, and the junction held 8 bases outside the gene matches. The CDR3 totals 15 residues. The entry originates in a study of patients and donors after allogeneic stem cell transplantation. MiXCR was run by TCRdb on the RT-PCR reads, yielding one entry per CDR3 protein. The top ten hold roughly 6% of the sample, which has about a million distinct CDR3 sequences, about 20% seen once. The specimen was blood, either unsorted or a sorted T cell fraction (not recorded which). V gene TRBV12-3 or TRBV12-4 combines with J gene TRBJ1-6, with TRBD1 matching 9 bases. The sequence derives from a human donor who was either an allogeneic HSCT recipient or a stem cell or donor lymphocyte infusion donor (not recorded which). It is not recorded whose cells these are; they may come from a transplant donor. CDR3 sequence (DNA): TGTGCCAGCAGTTTTATGGGACAGGGTACCCCACCCCTCCACTTT. Translating gives CASSFMGQGTPPLHF.